A single sample gave rise to the 24 T cell receptor beta chains below, sequenced in a study of regulatory T cells in long-lasting Graves disease. This sample's time point: persistent/refractory GD, antithyroid drugs over 5 years with positive TRAb. Following extraction of RNA from PBMCs, that RNA was used to make the TCR library. Arm-PCR of CDR3 regions and iRepertoire HTBI primers were the basis on which TCR beta libraries were built. TCRdb re-called the multiplex PCR reads through MiXCR, storing one row per CDR3 protein. The sample yields hundreds of thousands of distinct CDR3 sequences, around a fifth seen once. The specimen comprised peripheral blood mononuclear cells (PBMCs), sampled when the disease was refractory, from a patient treated with antithyroid drugs. These receptors all stem from a female donor with Graves disease.

This clonotype was seen ten or more times. A junction boundary mismatches the germline segment, possibly from a read error. The chain combines TRBV27 with TRBJ1-3; D call uncertain. Germline V gives CDR1 MNHEY, CDR2 SMNVEV (reference sequence). The CDR3 loop spans 12 amino acids. The CDR3 here is CASSSPGNTIYF. Written as DNA, the CDR3 is TGTGCCAGCAGTTCTCCTGGGAACACCATATATTTT.

The chain is built from TRBV20-1 and TRBJ1-2; D is unclear. CDR1 is DFQATT, CDR2 SNEGSKA, per germline (reference sequence). Between the trimmed V and J ends, which lost 5 bases and 0 bases, there was a span of 13 bases. The CDR3 spans 14 residues. CDR3 sequence (DNA): TGCAGTGCTCATAGCCACCTAACTAACTATGGCTACACCTTC. It yields the protein CSAHSHLTNYGYTF.

As concerns this clonotype: A much larger clonotype is one base distant, so this may be a read error. The J gene is TRBJ2-2, the V gene TRBV7-9; D is possibly TRBD1 (6 bases). Germline CDR1 SEHNR, CDR2 FQNEAQ (reference sequence). V lost 5 bases to trimming and J lost 5 bases, with 9 bases between them. CDR3 length: 13 residues. CDR3 region: CASSAGVTGELFF. The CDR3 DNA reads as TGTGCCAGCAGCGCAGGGGTTACCGGGGAGCTGTTTTTT.

This rearrangement joins TRBV7-2 to TRBJ2-1, with TRBD2 identical over 13 bases. CDR1 SGHTA and CDR2 FQGNSA come from the germline V gene. This CDR3 contains 17 residues. Germline trimming cut 3 bases from V and 2 bases from J; bases unmatched to any gene: 4. The CDR3 DNA sequence: TGTGCCAGCAGCTTCCTCGGGACTAGCGGGGCCTACAATGAGCAGTTCTTC. Amino acids: CASSFLGTSGAYNEQFF.

This clonotype was counted between two and nine times. The gene calls are TRBV6-1 and TRBJ1-4; D is unclear. Germline V gene data show CDR1 as MNHNS and CDR2 as SASEGT. This CDR3 is built from 15 residues. V lost 4 bases to trimming and J lost 0 bases, with 9 bases between them. In DNA form, the CDR3 reads TGTGCCAGCAGTGCCGCAGATTCAACTAATGAAAAACTGTTTTTT. It is translated as CASSAADSTNEKLFF.

The chain combines TRBV7-2 with TRBJ2-7, with 8 positions matching TRBD2. Unmatched junction bases numbered 12, after V lost 11 bases and J lost 0 bases. Germline V lookup: CDR1 SGHTA, CDR2 FQGNSA. The CDR3 spans 15 residues. As DNA, the CDR3 is TGTGCCTGCACTTCCGCAGCGGGAGTCTCCTACGAGCAGTACTTC. This translates into CACTSAAGVSYEQYF. The whole variable domain, remainder taken from reference TRBV7-2 and TRBJ2-7, is GAGVSQSPSNKVTEKGKDVELRCDPISGHTALYWYRQSLGQGLEFLIYFQGNSAPDKSGLPSDRFSAERTGGSVSTLTIQRTQQEDSAVYLCACTSAAGVSYEQYFGPGTRLTVT.

This clonotype was seen a few times. The chain employs TRBV2 and TRBJ1-2; TRBD1 matches 7 bases. This CDR3 region has 14 residues. The germline V gene has CDR1 SNHLY and CDR2 FYNNEI. Trimming at V came to 8 bases and at J to 8 bases, leaving 14 bases not matched to a gene. CDR3 sequence (DNA): TGTGCCAGCCCCCCGGGGCAGGGGGTGGGAGGCTACACCTTC. This gives the protein CASPPGQGVGGYTF.

This clonotype appeared many times. V gene TRBV6-1 combines with J gene TRBJ1-2; TRBD1 might be the D (5 bases). The CDR3 is made up of 14 amino acids. V was pared by 6 bases and J by 3 bases, with 14 bases between. Per the germline V gene, CDR1 is MNHNS and CDR2 is SASEGT. The CDR3 sequence is CASRPSGPHYGYTF. CDR3 coding DNA: TGTGCCAGCAGACCCTCGGGACCGCACTATGGCTACACCTTC.

This clonotype has ten or more counts. The chain recombines TRBV7-8 with TRBJ2-7; D is possibly TRBD1 or TRBD2 (5 bases each). The CDR3 length is 13 residues. Germline CDR1 reads SGHVS; CDR2 reads FQNEAQ. Deletions cut 3 bases from V and 3 bases from J, with 9 bases between. The CDR3 DNA follows: TGTGCCAGCAGCTTGGGACGGGACTACGAGCAGTACTTC. Its translation: CASSLGRDYEQYF.

As for this clonotype: This may be a read error: a much more frequent sequence differs by one nucleotide. The chain links TRBV12-3 or TRBV12-4 to TRBJ1-6; 7 bases are shared with TRBD1. The CDR3 is made up of 13 amino acids. CDR3 DNA sequence: TGTGCCAGCGGTTTAGGACAGGCTTCACCCCTCCACTTT. This translates into CASGLGQASPLHF.

In the case of this clonotype: This sequence may be a read error, since a much larger clone differs from it by one base. The gene calls are TRBV6-2 or TRBV6-3 and TRBJ2-2; the match to TRBD1 covers 8 bases. The CDR3 extends over 14 amino acids. J gave up 6 bases and V 7 bases, and 7 bases lay outside the gene matches. Germline V lookup: CDR1 MNHEY, CDR2 SVGEGT. The CDR3 DNA reads as TGTGCCAGCAACGACAGGGGAGGTGCCGGGGAGCTGTTTTTT. Encoded protein: CASNDRGGAGELFF.

This clonotype was picked up many times. V usage is TRBV6-1 and J usage is TRBJ1-1, with 12 bases aligning to TRBD1. The CDR3 has 14 amino acids. Germline lookup yields CDR1 MNHNS and CDR2 SASEGT. The junction had 6 bases not matched to a gene; V was cut back by 8 bases and J by 5 bases. The CDR3 bases are TGTGCCAGCTCGGGACAGGGGGCGGGTACTGAAGCTTTCTTT. Protein product: CASSGQGAGTEAFF.

This sequence joins TRBV7-3 and TRBJ1-1, with D perhaps matching TRBD1 (5 bases). The germline CDR1 and CDR2 sequences are SGHTA and FQGTGA. This CDR3 contains 14 residues. V was clipped by 1 base and J by 14 bases, with 20 bases between them. This CDR3 is CASSLKREGDVGFF. CDR3 coding DNA: TGTGCCAGCAGCTTAAAAAGGGAAGGGGATGTGGGATTCTTT.

Remarks on this clonotype: A clone one base away is much larger, so this may be a read error. Because the CDR3 is missing its conserved closing phenylalanine or tryptophan, this is likely a read error. The chain uses TRBV7-2 and TRBJ1-1; D is uncertain. The CDR3 totals 15 residues. Germline-derived CDR1 and CDR2 are SGHTA and FQGNSA. Trimming took 5 bases from V and 0 from J, leaving 13 bases between them. Here the CDR3 DNA reads TGTGCCAGCAGCCCTCCCCCGGGGTTGAACACTGAAGCTTTCATT. Protein: CASSPPPGLNTEAFI.

J is TRBJ2-2 and V is TRBV7-2, with a weak D call TRBD2 (6 bases). Germline CDR1 is SGHTA and CDR2 is FQGNSA. The V and J ends lost 1 base and 4 bases respectively, with 10 bases between them. The CDR3 is 15 residues long. For the CDR3, the DNA is TGTGCCAGCAGCTTAGTCGGGAGTGGCACCGGGGAGCTGTTTTTT. Protein: CASSLVGSGTGELFF.

The chain couples TRBV29-1 to TRBJ2-1; TRBD1 aligns across 7 bases. After removal of 2 bases from V and 13 bases from J, the junction contained 8 bases not matched to a gene. The CDR3 has 12 amino acids. Germline loops: CDR1 SQVTM, CDR2 ANQGSEA. CDR3 coding DNA: TGCAGCGTTGAAAGGGACAGCAGTAGCCAGTTCTTC. Amino acid sequence: CSVERDSSSQFF.

This clonotype was detected ten times or more. The gene calls are TRBV12-3 or TRBV12-4 and TRBJ2-2, with D possibly TRBD1 on 5 matching bases. This CDR3 region has 15 residues. Trimming cost V 5 bases and J 4 bases, with 14 bases left between them. The CDR3 DNA is TGTGCCAGCAGTCGACCTCTAGGGGCCACCGGGGAGCTGTTTTTT. Amino acid sequence: CASSRPLGATGELFF.

This clonotype was found many times. V and J are TRBV15 and TRBJ2-7; D gene ambiguous. The V gene lost 4 bases and the J gene lost 4 bases, with 8 bases spanning the gap. This CDR3 contains 12 residues. Germline CDR1 reads LNHNV; CDR2 reads YYDKDF (reference sequence). CDR3 DNA sequence: TGTGCCACCAGCATGAGTTCGTACGAGCAGTACTTC. Protein sequence: CATSMSSYEQYF.

This clonotype has a count of ten or more. This chain joins TRBV6-1 and TRBJ2-2; D not certain. The germline V and J ends were trimmed by 4 bases and 1 base, with 4 bases remaining between them. Germline V gene sequence: CDR1 MNHNS, CDR2 SASEGT. The CDR3 spans 13 residues. The CDR3 sequence: CASSGGNTGELFF. The DNA of the CDR3 is TGTGCCAGCAGTGGAGGGAACACCGGGGAGCTGTTTTTT.

The sample holds many counts of this clonotype. The CDR3 bases are TGTGCCAGCAGCGCCGGGCCCCTAGAAGAAACCGGGGAGCTGTTTTTT. This sequence encodes CASSAGPLEETGELFF. The chain links TRBV7-8 to TRBJ2-2; no clear D. CDR1 and CDR2 (germline): SGHVS, FQNEAQ. This CDR3 has 16 amino acids. Between the trimmed V and J ends, which lost 5 bases and 5 bases, there was a span of 18 bases.

Comment on this clonotype: A clone one base away is much larger, so this may be a read error. The chain links TRBV27 to TRBJ1-4; D is perhaps TRBD1 (6 bases). The CDR3 is 12 amino acids. Germline V lookup: CDR1 MNHEY, CDR2 SMNVEV (reference sequence). This chain's CDR3 is CASKQGEEKPFF. Here the CDR3 DNA reads TGTGCCAGCAAACAGGGCGAGGAAAAACCGTTTTTT.

This clonotype occurred many times. The chain combines TRBV2 with TRBJ2-2, with 8 positions matching TRBD1. J gave up 7 bases and V 6 bases, and 4 bases lay outside the gene matches. This CDR3 has 13 residues. Germline V CDR1 and CDR2: SNHLY, FYNNEI. The CDR3 nucleotides read TGTGCCAGCAGGGGGACAGGCGGCGGGGAGCTGTTTTTT. Translation gives CASRGTGGGELFF. The variable domain in full, completed from reference TRBV2 and TRBJ2-2, reads EPEVTQTPSHQVTQMGQEVILRCVPISNHLYFYWYRQILGQKVEFLVSFYNNEISEKSEIFDDQFSVERPDGSNFTLKIRSTKLEDSAMYFCASRGTGGGELFFGEGSRLTVL.

V gene TRBV7-2 combines with J gene TRBJ1-4, with D hard to call. The CDR3 runs 16 residues. Looked up from germline, CDR1 is SGHTA and CDR2 is FQGNSA. V was clipped by 5 bases and J by 6 bases, with 19 bases between them. CDR3 protein: CASSHGSGLFDEKLFF. The DNA of the CDR3 is TGTGCCAGCAGCCACGGCTCCGGTCTTTTTGATGAAAAACTGTTTTTT.

The V gene is TRBV27, the J gene TRBJ2-1; 14 nucleotides agree with TRBD2. Per germline, CDR1 MNHEY and CDR2 SMNVEV (reference sequence). The CDR3 is 17 amino acids. V trimming: 3 bases; J trimming: 7 bases; junction bases outside the gene matches: 8. The CDR3 region has the DNA TGTGCCAGCAGTTTGGTTGGGACTAGCGGGAGCTCAAATGAGCAGTTCTTC. The encoded protein is CASSLVGTSGSSNEQFF.